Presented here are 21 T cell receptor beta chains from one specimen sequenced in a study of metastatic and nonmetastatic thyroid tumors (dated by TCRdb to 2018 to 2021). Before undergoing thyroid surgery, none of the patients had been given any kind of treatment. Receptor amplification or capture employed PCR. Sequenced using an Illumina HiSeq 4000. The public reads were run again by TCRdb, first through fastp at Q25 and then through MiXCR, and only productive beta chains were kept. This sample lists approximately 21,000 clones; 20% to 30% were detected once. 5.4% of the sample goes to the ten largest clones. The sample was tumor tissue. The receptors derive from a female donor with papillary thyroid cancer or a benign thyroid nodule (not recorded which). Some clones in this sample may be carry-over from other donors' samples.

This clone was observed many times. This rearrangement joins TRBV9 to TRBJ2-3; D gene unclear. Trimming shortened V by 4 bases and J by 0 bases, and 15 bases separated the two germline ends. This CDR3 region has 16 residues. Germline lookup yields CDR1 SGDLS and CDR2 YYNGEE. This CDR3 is CASSPHPSPSTDTQYF. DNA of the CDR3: TGTGCCAGCAGCCCCCACCCCAGTCCTAGCACAGATACGCAGTATTTT.

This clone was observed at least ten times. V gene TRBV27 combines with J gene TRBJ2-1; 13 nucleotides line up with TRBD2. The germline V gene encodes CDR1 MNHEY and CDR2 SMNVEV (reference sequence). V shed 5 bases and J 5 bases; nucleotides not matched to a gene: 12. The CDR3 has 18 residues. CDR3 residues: CASSPKYGLAGDHNEQFF. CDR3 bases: TGTGCCAGCAGTCCGAAGTACGGACTAGCGGGGGACCACAATGAGCAGTTCTTC.

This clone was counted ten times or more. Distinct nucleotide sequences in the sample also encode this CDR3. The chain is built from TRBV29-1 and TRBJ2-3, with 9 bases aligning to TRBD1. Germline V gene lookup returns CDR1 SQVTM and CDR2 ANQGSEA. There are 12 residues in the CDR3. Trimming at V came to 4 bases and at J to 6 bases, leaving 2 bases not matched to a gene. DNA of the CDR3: TGCAGCGTTGGACAGGGGGGGGATACGCAGTATTTT. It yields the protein CSVGQGGDTQYF.

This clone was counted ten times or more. CDR3 in DNA: TGCAGTGCTAGACCCGATATCGGGGGGGGGGATACGCAGTATTTT. Translating it yields CSARPDIGGGDTQYF. The chain has TRBV20-1 and TRBJ2-3; 8 bases match TRBD2. The CDR3 runs 15 residues. The V segment lost 2 bases and the J segment 6 bases; nucleotides outside the gene matches: 10. Germline V gene sequence: CDR1 DFQATT, CDR2 SNEGSKA (reference sequence).

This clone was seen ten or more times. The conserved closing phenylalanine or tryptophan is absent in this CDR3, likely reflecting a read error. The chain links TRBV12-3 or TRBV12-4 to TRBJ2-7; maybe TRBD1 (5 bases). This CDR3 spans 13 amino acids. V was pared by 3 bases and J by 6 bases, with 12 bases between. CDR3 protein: CASSFAWGCEQYL. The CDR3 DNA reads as TGTGCCAGCAGTTTCGCGTGGGGCTGCGAGCAGTACCTC.

CDR3 loop: CASSSGREYEQYF. CDR3 sequence (DNA): TGTGCCAGCAGTAGCGGGAGGGAATACGAGCAGTACTTC. The chain has TRBV4-2 and TRBJ2-7, with 11 positions matching TRBD2. V shed 6 bases and J 4 bases; nucleotides not matched to a gene: 2. There are 13 residues in the CDR3. CDR1 and CDR2 (germline): LGHNA, YNFKEQ.

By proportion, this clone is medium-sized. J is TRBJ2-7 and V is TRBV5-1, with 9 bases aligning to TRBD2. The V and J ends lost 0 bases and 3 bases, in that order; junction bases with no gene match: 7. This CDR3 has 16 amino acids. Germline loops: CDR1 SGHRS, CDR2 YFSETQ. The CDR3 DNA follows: TGCGCCAGCAGCTTGGCGGCGGGGGGGCTACGCTACGAGCAGTACTTC. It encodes CASSLAAGGLRYEQYF.

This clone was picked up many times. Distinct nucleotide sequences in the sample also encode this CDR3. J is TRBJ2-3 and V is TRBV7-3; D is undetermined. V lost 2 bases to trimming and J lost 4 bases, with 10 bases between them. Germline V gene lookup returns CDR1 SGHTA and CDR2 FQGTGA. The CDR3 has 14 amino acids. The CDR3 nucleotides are TGTGCCAGCAGCTTAGGGCGGTCCTCAGATACGCAGTATTTT. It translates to CASSLGRSSDTQYF.

In nucleotides, the CDR3 is TGTGCCAGCAGTTACTCGGACTGGGGGTCGTGGGGGGCCAACGTCCTGACTTTC. This encodes CASSYSDWGSWGANVLTF. V and J are TRBV6-5 and TRBJ2-6, with D possibly being TRBD1 or TRBD2 (5 bases each). CDR3 length equals 18 residues. The germline V and J ends were trimmed by 0 bases and 4 bases, with 16 bases remaining between them. Germline-derived CDR1 and CDR2 are MNHEY and SVGAGI.

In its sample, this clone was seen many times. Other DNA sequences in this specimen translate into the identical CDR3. Here the CDR3 reads CASSPASSGNTIYF. The CDR3 nucleotides read TGTGCCAGCAGCCCCGCTAGCTCTGGAAACACCATATATTTT. V usage is TRBV3-1 and J usage is TRBJ1-3; D is unresolved. The CDR3 covers 14 residues. Deletions cut 4 bases from V and 0 bases from J, with 7 bases between. CDR1 and CDR2 from the germline V gene are LGHDT and YNNKEL (reference sequence).

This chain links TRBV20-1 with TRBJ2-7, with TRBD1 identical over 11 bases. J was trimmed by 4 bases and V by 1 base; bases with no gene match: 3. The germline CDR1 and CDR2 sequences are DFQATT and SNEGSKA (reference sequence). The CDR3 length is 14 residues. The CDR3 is CSARVRDRGYEQYF. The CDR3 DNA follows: TGCAGTGCTAGAGTTAGGGACAGGGGGTACGAGCAGTACTTC.

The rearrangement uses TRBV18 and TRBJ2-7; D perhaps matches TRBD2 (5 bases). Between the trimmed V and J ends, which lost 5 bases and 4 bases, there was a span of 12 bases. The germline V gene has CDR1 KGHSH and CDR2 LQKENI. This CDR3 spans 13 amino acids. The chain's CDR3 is CASSSGLFYEQYF. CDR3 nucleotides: TGTGCCAGCTCATCCGGACTGTTTTACGAGCAGTACTTC. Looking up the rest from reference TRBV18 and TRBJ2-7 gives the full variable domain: NAGVMQNPRHLVRRRGQEARLRCSPMKGHSHVYWYRQLPEEGLKFMVYLQKENIIDESGMPKERFSAEFPKEGPSILRIQQVVRGDSAAYFCASSSGLFYEQYFGPGTRLTVT.

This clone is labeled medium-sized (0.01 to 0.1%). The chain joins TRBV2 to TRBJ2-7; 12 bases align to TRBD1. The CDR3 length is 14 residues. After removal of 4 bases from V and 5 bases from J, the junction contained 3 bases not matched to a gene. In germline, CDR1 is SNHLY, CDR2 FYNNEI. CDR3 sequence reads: CASSAGTGGHEQYF. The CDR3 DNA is TGTGCCAGCAGTGCCGGGACAGGGGGCCACGAGCAGTACTTC.

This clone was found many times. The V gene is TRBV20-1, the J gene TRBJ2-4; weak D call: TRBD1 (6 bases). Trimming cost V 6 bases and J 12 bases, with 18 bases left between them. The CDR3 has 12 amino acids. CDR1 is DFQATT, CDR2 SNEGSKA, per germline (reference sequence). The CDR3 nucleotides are TGCAGTGCCAGAAAATCACAGGGTTCTCAGTACTTC. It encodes CSARKSQGSQYF.

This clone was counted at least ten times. The CDR3: CSVETGKSNEQYF. DNA of the CDR3: TGCAGCGTCGAGACAGGCAAGTCCAACGAGCAGTACTTC. The rearrangement joins TRBV29-1 to TRBJ2-7; D possibly corresponds to TRBD1 (6 bases). The CDR3 contains 13 residues. Germline loops: CDR1 SQVTM, CDR2 ANQGSEA. V was shortened by 6 bases and J by 5 bases, with 17 bases between the two germline ends.

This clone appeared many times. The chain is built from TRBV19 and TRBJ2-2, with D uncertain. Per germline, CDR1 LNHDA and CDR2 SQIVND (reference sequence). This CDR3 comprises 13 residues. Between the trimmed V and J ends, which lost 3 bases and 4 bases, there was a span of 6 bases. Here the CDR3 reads CASSIQGTGELFF. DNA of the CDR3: TGTGCCAGTAGTATTCAAGGCACCGGGGAGCTGTTTTTT.

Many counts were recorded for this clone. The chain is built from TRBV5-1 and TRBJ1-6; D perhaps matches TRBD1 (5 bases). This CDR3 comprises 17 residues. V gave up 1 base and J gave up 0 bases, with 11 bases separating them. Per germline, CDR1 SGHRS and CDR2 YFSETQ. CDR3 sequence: CASSLLGVSSYNSPLHF. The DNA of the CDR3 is TGCGCCAGCAGCTTGCTGGGGGTGAGCTCCTATAATTCACCCCTCCACTTT.

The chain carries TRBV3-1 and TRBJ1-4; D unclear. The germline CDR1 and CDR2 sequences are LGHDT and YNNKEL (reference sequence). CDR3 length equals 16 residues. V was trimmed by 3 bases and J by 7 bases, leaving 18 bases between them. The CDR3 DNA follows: TGTGCCAGCAGCCAGACCGTCGGCCCTGCGCCTGAAAAACTGTTTTTT. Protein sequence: CASSQTVGPAPEKLFF.

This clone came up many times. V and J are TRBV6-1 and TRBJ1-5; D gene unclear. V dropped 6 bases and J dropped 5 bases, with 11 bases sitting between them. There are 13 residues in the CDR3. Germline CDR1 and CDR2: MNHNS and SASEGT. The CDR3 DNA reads TGTGCCAGCAGCCAGACACCTTATCAGCCCCAGCATTTT. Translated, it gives CASSQTPYQPQHF.

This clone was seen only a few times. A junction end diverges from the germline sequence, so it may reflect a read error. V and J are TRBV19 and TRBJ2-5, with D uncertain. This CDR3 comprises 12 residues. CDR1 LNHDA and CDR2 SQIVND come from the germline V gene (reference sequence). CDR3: CASSSTPEIQYF. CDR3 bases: TGTGCCAGTAGTTCTACCCCGGAGATCCAGTACTTC. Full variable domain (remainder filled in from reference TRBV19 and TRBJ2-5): DGGITQSPKYLFRKEGQNVTLSCEQNLNHDAMYWYRQDPGQGLRLIYYSQIVNDFQKGDIAEGYSVSREKKESFPLTVTSAQKNPTAFYLCASSSTPEIQYFGPGTRLLVL.

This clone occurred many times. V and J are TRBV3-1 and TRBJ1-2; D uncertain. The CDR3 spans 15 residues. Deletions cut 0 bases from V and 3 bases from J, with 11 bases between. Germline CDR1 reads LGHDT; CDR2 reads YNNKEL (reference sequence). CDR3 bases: TGTGCCAGCAGCCAAGAGATAGGGTCCTACTATGGCTACACCTTC. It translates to CASSQEIGSYYGYTF.